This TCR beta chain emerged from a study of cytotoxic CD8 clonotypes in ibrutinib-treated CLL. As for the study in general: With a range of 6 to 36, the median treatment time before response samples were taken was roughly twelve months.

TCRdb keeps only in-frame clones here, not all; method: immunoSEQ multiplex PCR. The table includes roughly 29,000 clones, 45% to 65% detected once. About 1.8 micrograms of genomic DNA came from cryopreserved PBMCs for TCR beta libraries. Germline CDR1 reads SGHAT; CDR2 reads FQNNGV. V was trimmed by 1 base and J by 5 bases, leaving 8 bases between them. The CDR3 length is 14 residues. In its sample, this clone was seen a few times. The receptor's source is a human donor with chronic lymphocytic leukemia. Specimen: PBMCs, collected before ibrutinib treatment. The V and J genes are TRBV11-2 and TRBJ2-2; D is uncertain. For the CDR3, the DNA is TGTGCCAGCAGCTTAGCGGCGCGGACCGGGGAGCTGTTTTTT. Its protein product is CASSLAARTGELFF.